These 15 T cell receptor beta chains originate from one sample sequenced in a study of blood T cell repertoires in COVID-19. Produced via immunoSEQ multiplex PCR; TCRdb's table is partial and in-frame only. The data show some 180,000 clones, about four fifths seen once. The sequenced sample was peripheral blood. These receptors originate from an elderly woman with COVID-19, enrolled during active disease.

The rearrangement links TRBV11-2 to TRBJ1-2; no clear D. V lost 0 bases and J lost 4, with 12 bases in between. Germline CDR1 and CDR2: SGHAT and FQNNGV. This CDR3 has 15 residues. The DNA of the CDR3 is TGTGCCAGCAGCTTAGAACTACAGCGGAGCTATGGCTACACCTTC. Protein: CASSLELQRSYGYTF.

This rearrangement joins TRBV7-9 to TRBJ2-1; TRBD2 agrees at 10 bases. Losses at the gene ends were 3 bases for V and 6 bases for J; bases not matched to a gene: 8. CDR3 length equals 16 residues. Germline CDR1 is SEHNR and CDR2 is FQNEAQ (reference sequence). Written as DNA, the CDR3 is TGTGCCAGCAGCTTTCGAAAGCGGGAGGGAGGCAATGAGCAGTTCTTC. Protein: CASSFRKREGGNEQFF.

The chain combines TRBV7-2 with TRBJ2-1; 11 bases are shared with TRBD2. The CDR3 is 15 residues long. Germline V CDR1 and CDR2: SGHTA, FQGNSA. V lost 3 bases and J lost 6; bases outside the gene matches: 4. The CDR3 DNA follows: TGTGCCAGCAGCTTGGCTCTAGCGGGAGGCAATGAGCAGTTCTTC. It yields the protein CASSLALAGGNEQFF.

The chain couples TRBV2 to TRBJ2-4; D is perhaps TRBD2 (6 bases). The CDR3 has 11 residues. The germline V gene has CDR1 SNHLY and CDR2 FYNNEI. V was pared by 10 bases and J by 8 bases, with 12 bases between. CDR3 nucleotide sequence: TGTGCCACTTGGAGGGGAGACATTCAGTACTTC. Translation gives CATWRGDIQYF.

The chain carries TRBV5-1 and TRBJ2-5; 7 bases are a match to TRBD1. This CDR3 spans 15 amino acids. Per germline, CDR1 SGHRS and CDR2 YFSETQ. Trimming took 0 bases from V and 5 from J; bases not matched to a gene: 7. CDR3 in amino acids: CASSLEGGAWETQYF. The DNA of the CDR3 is TGCGCCAGCAGCTTGGAAGGGGGCGCTTGGGAGACCCAGTACTTC. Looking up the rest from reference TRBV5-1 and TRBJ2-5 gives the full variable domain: KAGVTQTPRYLIKTRGQQVTLSCSPISGHRSVSWYQQTPGQGLQFLFEYFSETQRNKGNFPGRFSGRQFSNSRSEMNVSTLELGDSALYLCASSLEGGAWETQYFGPGTRLLVL.

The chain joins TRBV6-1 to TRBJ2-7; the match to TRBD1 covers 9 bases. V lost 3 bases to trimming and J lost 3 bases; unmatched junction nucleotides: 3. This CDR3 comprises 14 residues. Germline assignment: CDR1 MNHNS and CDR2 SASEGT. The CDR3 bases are TGTGCCAGCAGTGAGGGACAGGGATTCTACGAGCAGTACTTC. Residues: CASSEGQGFYEQYF.

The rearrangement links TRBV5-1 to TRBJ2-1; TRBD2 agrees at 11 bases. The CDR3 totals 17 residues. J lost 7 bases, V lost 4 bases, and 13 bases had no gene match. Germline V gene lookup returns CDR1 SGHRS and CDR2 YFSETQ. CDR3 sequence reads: CASSTRALAGGGNEQFF. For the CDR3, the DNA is TGCGCCAGCAGCACTCGGGCCCTAGCGGGAGGAGGTAATGAGCAGTTCTTC.

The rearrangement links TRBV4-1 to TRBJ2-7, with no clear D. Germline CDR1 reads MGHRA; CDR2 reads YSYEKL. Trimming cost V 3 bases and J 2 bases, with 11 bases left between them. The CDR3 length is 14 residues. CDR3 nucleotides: TGCGCCAGCAGCCACGCCGACTCTCCCTACGAGCAGTACTTC. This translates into CASSHADSPYEQYF.

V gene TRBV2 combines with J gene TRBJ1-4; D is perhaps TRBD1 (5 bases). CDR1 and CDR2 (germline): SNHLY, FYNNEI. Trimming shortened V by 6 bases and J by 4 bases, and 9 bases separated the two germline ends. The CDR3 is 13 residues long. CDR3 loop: CASSRQLNEKLFF. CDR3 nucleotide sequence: TGTGCCAGCAGCAGACAGCTTAATGAAAAACTGTTTTTT.

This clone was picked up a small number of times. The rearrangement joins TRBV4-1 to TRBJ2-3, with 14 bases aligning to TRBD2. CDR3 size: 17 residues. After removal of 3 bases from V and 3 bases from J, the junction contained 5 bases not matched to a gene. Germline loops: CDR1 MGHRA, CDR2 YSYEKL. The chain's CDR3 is CASSQTGLAGATDTQYF. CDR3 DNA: TGCGCCAGCAGCCAGACGGGACTAGCGGGGGCGACAGATACGCAGTATTTT.

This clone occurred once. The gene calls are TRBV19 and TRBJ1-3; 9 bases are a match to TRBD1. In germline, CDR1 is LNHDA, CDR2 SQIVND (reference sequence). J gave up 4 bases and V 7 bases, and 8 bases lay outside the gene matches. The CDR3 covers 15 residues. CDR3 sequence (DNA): TGTGCCAGTACACAGGGGGCTTTTGGAGGAAACACCATATATTTT. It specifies CASTQGAFGGNTIYF. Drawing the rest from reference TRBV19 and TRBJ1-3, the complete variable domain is DGGITQSPKYLFRKEGQNVTLSCEQNLNHDAMYWYRQDPGQGLRLIYYSQIVNDFQKGDIAEGYSVSREKKESFPLTVTSAQKNPTAFYLCASTQGAFGGNTIYFGEGSWLTVV.

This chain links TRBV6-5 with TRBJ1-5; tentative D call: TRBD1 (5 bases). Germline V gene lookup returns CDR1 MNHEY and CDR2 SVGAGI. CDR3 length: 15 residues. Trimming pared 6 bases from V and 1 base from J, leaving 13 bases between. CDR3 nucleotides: TGTGCCAGCAGCTTTGACAGTTTAAGCAATCAGCCCCAGCATTTT. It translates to CASSFDSLSNQPQHF.

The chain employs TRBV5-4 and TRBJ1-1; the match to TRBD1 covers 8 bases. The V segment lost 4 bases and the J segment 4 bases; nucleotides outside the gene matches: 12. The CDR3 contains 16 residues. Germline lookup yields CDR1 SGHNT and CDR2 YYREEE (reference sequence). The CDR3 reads CASSKNRQGLGTEAFF. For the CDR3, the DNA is TGTGCCAGCAGCAAGAATCGACAGGGGCTGGGCACTGAAGCTTTCTTT.

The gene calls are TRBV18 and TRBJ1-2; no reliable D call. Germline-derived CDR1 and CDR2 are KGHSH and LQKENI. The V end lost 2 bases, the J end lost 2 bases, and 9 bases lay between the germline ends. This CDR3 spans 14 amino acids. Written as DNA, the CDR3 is TGTGCCAGCTCACCAACCCCGGAGAACTATGGCTACACCTTC. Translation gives CASSPTPENYGYTF.

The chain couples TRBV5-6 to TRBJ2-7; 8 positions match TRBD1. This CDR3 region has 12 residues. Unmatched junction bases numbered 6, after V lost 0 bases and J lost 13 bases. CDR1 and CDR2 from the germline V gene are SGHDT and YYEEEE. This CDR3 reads CASSLEDRDFYF. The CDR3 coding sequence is TGTGCCAGCAGCTTGGAGGACAGGGATTTCTACTTC.